Presented here are 15 T cell receptor beta chains from one specimen sequenced in a study of blood T cell repertoires in COVID-19. The assay was immunoSEQ multiplex PCR, and TCRdb's table has in-frame clones only and misses some. The sample lists roughly 48,000 clones; 85% to 95% were seen once. The specimen was peripheral blood. Every receptor here comes from a man aged 55 to 69 with COVID-19, enrolled during active disease.

This chain links TRBV27 with TRBJ1-3; D remains ambiguous. V was trimmed by 7 bases and J by 0 bases, leaving 7 bases between them. The germline CDR1 and CDR2 sequences are MNHEY and SMNVEV (reference sequence). The CDR3 contains 13 residues. The DNA for the CDR3 is TGTGCCAGCAAACTGAGCTCTGGAAACACCATATATTTT. This codes for CASKLSSGNTIYF.

The V gene is TRBV11-3, the J gene TRBJ2-7; D is uncertain. CDR1 and CDR2 from the germline V gene are SGHNT and YENEEA. The CDR3 length is 15 residues. The germline V and J ends were trimmed by 4 bases and 3 bases, with 16 bases remaining between them. CDR3 in DNA: TGTGCCAGCAGCTCCGGGTCCCAGTCCTTCTACGAGCAGTACTTC. The encoded protein is CASSSGSQSFYEQYF.

The gene calls are TRBV3-1 (or the pseudogene TRBV3-2) and TRBJ1-6; D is undetermined. V shed 1 base and J shed 0 bases, with 10 bases lying between them. This CDR3 has 17 amino acids. Germline-derived CDR1 and CDR2 are LGHDT and YNNKEL (reference sequence). CDR3 protein: CASSQVPGVSYNSPLHF. In DNA, the CDR3 is TGTGCCAGCAGCCAAGTACCGGGTGTCTCCTATAATTCACCCCTCCACTTT.

This chain links TRBV27 with TRBJ1-1; 7 bases agree with TRBD1. Germline V gives CDR1 MNHEY, CDR2 SMNVEV (reference sequence). Losses at the gene ends were 2 bases for V and 5 bases for J; bases not matched to a gene: 5. This CDR3 comprises 14 residues. The CDR3 loop is CASSLRGGDTEAFF. The CDR3 DNA follows: TGTGCCAGCAGTTTAAGAGGGGGCGATACTGAAGCTTTCTTT.

The chain links TRBV6-5 to TRBJ1-1; tentatively, D is TRBD1 (6 bases). Germline assignment: CDR1 MNHEY and CDR2 SVGAGI. V dropped 6 bases and J dropped 1 base, with 12 bases sitting between them. The CDR3 is made up of 14 amino acids. DNA of the CDR3: TGTGCCAGCAGCCAGGGGCCTAGGAACACTGAAGCTTTCTTT. The encoded protein is CASSQGPRNTEAFF.

In DNA, the CDR3 is TGTGCCAGCAGCAGATCAGGGAAGGGCCCTTTCAATGAAAAACTGTTTTTT. Residues: CASSRSGKGPFNEKLFF. The V call is TRBV21-1, the J call TRBJ1-4; TRBD1 was called by the table and not checked on the DNA. TRBV21-1 has pseudogene status. The CDR3 extends over 17 amino acids.

CDR3 amino acids: CASSSTSGRQYNEQFF. CDR3 coding DNA: TGTGCCAGCAGTTCTACTAGCGGGAGGCAGTACAATGAGCAGTTCTTC. The chain carries TRBV28 and TRBJ2-1, with 12 positions matching TRBD2. CDR3 length: 16 amino acids. V lost 4 bases, J lost 4 bases, and 5 bases stayed unmatched. Germline values: CDR1 MDHEN, CDR2 SYDVKM. The entire variable domain, with the rest obtained from reference TRBV28 and TRBJ2-1, is as follows: DVKVTQSSRYLVKRTGEKVFLECVQDMDHENMFWYRQDPGLGLRLIYFSYDVKMKEKGDIPEGYSVSREKKERFSLILESASTNQTSMYLCASSSTSGRQYNEQFFGPGTRLTVL.

The V and J genes are TRBV5-4 and TRBJ2-7; 9 bases fit TRBD2. Unmatched junction bases numbered 11, after V lost 2 bases and J lost 5 bases. Germline V gene sequence: CDR1 SGHNT, CDR2 YYREEE (reference sequence). The CDR3 loop spans 16 amino acids. The CDR3 region has the DNA TGTGCCAGCAGCTTTAGTGCGGGGGGGCTTAAGAACGAGCAGTACTTC. Its protein product is CASSFSAGGLKNEQYF.

The chain uses TRBV10-3 and TRBJ1-6; D is perhaps TRBD1 (6 bases). Trimming left V 3 bases short and J 4 bases short, with 10 bases between. CDR3 length equals 15 residues. Germline CDR1 reads ENHRY; CDR2 reads SYGVKD. The CDR3 region has the DNA TGTGCCATCAGTGACGAAGGGGGTTATAATTCACCCCTCCACTTT. Protein: CAISDEGGYNSPLHF.

V is TRBV5-1 and J is TRBJ2-3, with 9 bases identical to TRBD1. The CDR3 spans 15 residues. J was trimmed by 1 base and V by 4 bases; bases with no gene match: 4. Germline CDR1 SGHRS, CDR2 YFSETQ. Written as DNA, the CDR3 is TGCGCCAGCAGCCCCCGGGACAGGGGCACAGATACGCAGTATTTT. Translated, it gives CASSPRDRGTDTQYF.

The chain links TRBV7-9 to TRBJ2-6; D call uncertain. There are 14 residues in the CDR3. V dropped 5 bases and J dropped 6 bases, with 11 bases sitting between them. The germline V gene has CDR1 SEHNR and CDR2 FQNEAQ (reference sequence). The CDR3 reads CASSQSGSANVLTF. The CDR3 bases are TGTGCCAGCAGCCAGTCCGGGTCGGCCAACGTCCTGACTTTC.

The CDR3 sequence: CASRSNTGGPSSYEQYF. The CDR3 bases are TGCGCCAGCCGCTCAAATACAGGGGGCCCGAGCTCCTACGAGCAGTACTTC. The chain carries TRBV5-1 and TRBJ2-7; TRBD1 agrees at 9 bases. The CDR3 has 17 residues. Looked up from germline, CDR1 is SGHRS and CDR2 is YFSETQ. J gave up 0 bases and V 7 bases, and 14 bases lay outside the gene matches.

The chain couples TRBV3-1 (or the pseudogene TRBV3-2) to TRBJ1-1; 10 bases align to TRBD1. The CDR3 has 16 residues. The germline V gene has CDR1 LGHDT and CDR2 YNNKEL (reference sequence). The V gene end was trimmed by 4 bases and the J gene end by 5 bases; junction bases not matched to a gene: 10. CDR3 residues: CASSPRDRGGRTEAFF. CDR3 nucleotide sequence: TGTGCCAGCAGCCCCCGGGACAGGGGAGGTAGGACTGAAGCTTTCTTT.

The gene calls are TRBV7-8 and TRBJ1-2; D call uncertain. V lost 1 base and J lost 4, with 13 bases in between. Germline V gives CDR1 SGHVS, CDR2 FQNEAQ. The CDR3 is 15 residues long. The DNA of the CDR3 is TGTGCCAGCAGCTTAGATAAACCTCGGGGCTATGGCTACACCTTC. It specifies CASSLDKPRGYGYTF. Full variable domain (outside the CDR3, taken from reference TRBV7-8 and TRBJ1-2): GAGVSQSPRYKVAKRGQDVALRCDPISGHVSLFWYQQALGQGPEFLTYFQNEAQLDKSGLPSDRFFAERPEGSVSTLKIQRTQQEDSAVYLCASSLDKPRGYGYTFGSGTRLTVV.

V is TRBV25-1 and J is TRBJ1-1; D not certain. CDR3 length: 15 residues. Germline V gene sequence: CDR1 MGHDK, CDR2 SYGVNS. V was trimmed by 3 bases and J by 1 base, leaving 12 bases between them. The CDR3 is CASSDFVQSNTEAFF. CDR3 sequence (DNA): TGTGCCAGCAGTGACTTCGTACAGTCGAACACTGAAGCTTTCTTT. Full variable domain (outside the CDR3, taken from reference TRBV25-1 and TRBJ1-1): EADIYQTPRYLVIGTGKKITLECSQTMGHDKMYWYQQDPGMELHLIHYSYGVNSTEKGDLSSESTVSRIRTEHFPLTLESARPSHTSQYLCASSDFVQSNTEAFFGQGTRLTVV.